The sample holds a few counts of the clone carrying this T cell receptor (beta chain). Its specificity is not known. The entry originates in a study of blood T cells in healthy people across ages. General study results and limits: More naive CD4+ cells and higher diversity were found in long-lived than in aged donors. Expanded clonotype changes were possibly confounded by unknown donor CMV status.

Trimming took off 5 bases at V and 3 bases at J, with 15 bases between the two ends. The CDR3 loop spans 14 amino acids. Germline CDR1 reads SQVTM; CDR2 reads ANQGSEA. Primed by a sample-barcoded 5' primer and a J-beta primer mix, a second PCR proceeded for about 7 to 11 cycles. From the 5' RACE reads, TCRdb called clonotypes with MiXCR, one entry per CDR3 protein. Of over 950,000 distinct CDR3 sequences in the sample, roughly half are singletons; the top ten hold roughly 23%. The sequence came from a woman aged 60-75 years in good health. This sequence joins TRBV29-1 and TRBJ2-3; no firm D call. The specimen sequenced was blood. The CDR3 region has the DNA TGCAGCGTTTTCAGGCCCCTGGGGACAGATACGCAGTATTTT. This encodes CSVFRPLGTDTQYF.